The rows below give T cell receptor beta chains drawn from one sample of a study of long-term antiretroviral therapy in people with HIV. TCRdb keeps only in-frame clones here, not all; method: immunoSEQ multiplex PCR. The sample comprises about 25,000 clones, approximately 82% of which are singletons, and roughly 5.5% rests with the top ten. The sequenced sample was unsorted PBMCs, obtained 3 years after starting antiretroviral therapy. These receptors all stem from a young man with HIV. Each CDR3 is given with its conserved first and last residue. D genes are given only for firm matches. The size entry is marked missing in some rows and otherwise reads once, few, many or a size class.

abundance,d_gene,len,v_gene,j_gene,CDR3nt,CDR3aa
-,-,14,TRBV6-5,TRBJ1-3,TGTGCCAGCAGTTACACCTACTCTGGAAACACCATATATTTT,CASSYTYSGNTIYF
-,TRBD1,15,TRBV5-4,TRBJ1-2,TGTGCCAGCAGCGGCGAGGACAGGGGGGTTTATGGCTACACCTTC,CASSGEDRGVYGYTF
-,-,14,TRBV18,TRBJ2-1,TGTGCCAGCTCACCAGGGGTTGTAGGCAATGAGCAGTTCTTC,CASSPGVVGNEQFF
-,-,15,TRBV4-1,TRBJ2-3,TGCGCCAGCAGCCAAGAAAGGCCCTGGGCAGATACGCAGTATTTT,CASSQERPWADTQYF
-,-,15,TRBV5-5,TRBJ1-6,TGTGCCAGCAGCTTGCCTGGGGCACAGAGTTCACCCCTCCACTTT,CASSLPGAQSSPLHF
-,-,13,TRBV16,TRBJ2-7,TGTGCCAGCAGCCAATTGGGGCCGGCTGTTCAGTACTTC,CASSQLGPAVQYF
-,TRBD1,13,TRBV19,TRBJ1-1,TGTGCCAGTAGCGACAGGGGATGGACTGAAGCTTTCTTT,CASSDRGWTEAFF
-,TRBD1,15,TRBV5-1,TRBJ1-6,TGCGCCAGCAGCTCCAGGACAGGGGGTTATGGAACCCTCCACTTT,CASSSRTGGYGTLHF
-,-,13,TRBV5-6,TRBJ1-2,TGTGCCAGCAGCTTGGCTGGTCTCCTAGGCTACACCTTC,CASSLAGLLGYTF
-,-,15,TRBV5-1,TRBJ1-1,TGCGCCAGCAGCTTAGGGGCGACCGGTCTAAATGAAGCTTTCTTT,CASSLGATGLNEAFF
-,-,14,TRBV6-5,TRBJ2-1,TGTGCCAGCAGTTACGAGGGGCAGGGGAATGAGCAGTTCTTC,CASSYEGQGNEQFF
-,-,15,TRBV18,TRBJ2-1,TGTGCCAGCTCACCTGTCGGAGGAGGGTACAATGAGCAGTTCTTC,CASSPVGGGYNEQFF
-,TRBD1,12,TRBV2,TRBJ2-1,TGTGCCAGCAGAGGACAGGCGGAGGAGCAGTTCTTC,CASRGQAEEQFF
-,-,13,TRBV29-1,TRBJ1-2,TGCAGCGTTGGGCAGCCGGGGCTCGGAGGCTACACCTTC,CSVGQPGLGGYTF
-,TRBD2,18,TRBV11-1,TRBJ2-4,TGTGCCAGCAGCTTAGGGGTCCAAGGTGGTAGCGGGGTAAACATTCAGTACTTC,CASSLGVQGGSGVNIQYF
once,-,16,TRBV19,TRBJ2-2,TGTGCCAGCCTGCCCGGGACCGTACCGAACACCGGGGAGCTGTTTTTT,CASLPGTVPNTGELFF
-,-,15,TRBV27,TRBJ1-5,TGTGCCAGCAGTTTATCGAGAGGGACGGGTCAGCCCCAGCATTTT,CASSLSRGTGQPQHF
-,TRBD1,15,TRBV11-3,TRBJ2-2,TGTGCCAGCAGGCTCAGGGGGCAGGACACCGGGGAGCTGTTTTTT,CASRLRGQDTGELFF
once,-,15,TRBV5-1,TRBJ2-3,TGCGCCAGCAGCTTGTTGGGATCTAGCACAGATACGCAGTATTTT,CASSLLGSSTDTQYF
-,-,15,TRBV7-9,TRBJ2-3,TGTGCCACCCTTTCTGGGAGCGGCCCCGCAGATACGCAGTATTTT,CATLSGSGPADTQYF
-,TRBD1,17,TRBV7-6,TRBJ2-3,TGTGCCAGCAGCCGACCGGGACAGGGGGCGATCACAGATACGCAGTATTTT,CASSRPGQGAITDTQYF
-,-,16,TRBV10-2,TRBJ1-3,TGCGCCAGCAGTGAGTCGACGATAGGGACTGGAAACACCATATATTTT,CASSESTIGTGNTIYF
-,TRBD2,16,TRBV7-6,TRBJ2-3,TGTGCCAGCAGCCCCCTTAGCGGGGGGGGCACAGATACGCAGTATTTT,CASSPLSGGGTDTQYF
-,-,12,TRBV5-5,TRBJ2-2,TGTGCCAGCAGCATTGGCACCGGGGAGCTGTTTTTT,CASSIGTGELFF
-,-,15,TRBV7-9,TRBJ2-2,TGTGCCAGCAGCTTTCTACAGGGAGGAACCGGGGAGCTGTTTTTT,CASSFLQGGTGELFF
few,-,14,TRBV10-1,TRBJ1-6,TGCGCCAGCAGTGCGAGTAGGGGAAATTCACCCCTCCACTTT,CASSASRGNSPLHF
-,TRBD1,13,TRBV5-1,TRBJ2-5,TGCGCCAGCAGCTGGGACAGGGGAGAGACCCAGTACTTC,CASSWDRGETQYF
-,-,15,TRBV6-5,TRBJ1-6,TGTGCCACACTTGACCATCGACAGTATAATTCACCCCTCCACTTT,CATLDHRQYNSPLHF
-,-,17,TRBV5-5,TRBJ2-1,TGTGCCAGCAGATGGAAGGATCTAGCGACTTTGTACAATGAGCAGTTCTTC,CASRWKDLATLYNEQFF
-,-,13,TRBV19,TRBJ1-1,TGTGCCAGTAACCCCAGCAAGAACACTGAAGCTTTCTTT,CASNPSKNTEAFF
-,TRBD2,16,TRBV4-1,TRBJ2-5,TGCGCCAGCAGCCAAGAACCGGGACTAGAAATAGAGACCCAGTACTTC,CASSQEPGLEIETQYF
-,TRBD1,14,TRBV5-4,TRBJ1-2,TGTGCCAGCAGCTTGCGGGACAGATCCTATGGCTACACCTTC,CASSLRDRSYGYTF
-,TRBD1,17,TRBV4-1,TRBJ2-7,TGCGCCAGCAGCCAAGATTCCCTACAGGGGGGCTCCTACGAGCAGTACTTC,CASSQDSLQGGSYEQYF
few,-,11,TRBV2,TRBJ1-2,TGTGCCAGCAGTGTGACCTATGGCTACACCTTC,CASSVTYGYTF
-,-,12,TRBV7-9,TRBJ1-2,TGTGCCAGCAGCTTAGGGGGGGATGGCTACACCTTC,CASSLGGDGYTF
-,TRBD1,14,TRBV5-1,TRBJ1-3,TGCGCCAGCAGCTACGGGACAGCGGGAAACACCATATATTTT,CASSYGTAGNTIYF
-,-,16,TRBV28,TRBJ2-1,TGTGCCAGCAGAACCTGGGACACCCGCTTAGAGAAGGAGCAGTTCTTC,CASRTWDTRLEKEQFF
-,-,14,TRBV7-9,TRBJ2-7,TGTGCCAGCAGCTTATCGGGGTTCTCCTACGAGCAGTACTTC,CASSLSGFSYEQYF
few,TRBD1,14,TRBV29-1,TRBJ1-5,TGCAGCGTTCAACAGGACAGGGATGTTCAGCCCCAGCATTTT,CSVQQDRDVQPQHF
-,TRBD1,15,TRBV5-5,TRBJ2-7,TGTGCCAGCAGCTTGCCGGGACAGCTCTTGGACGAGCAGTACTTC,CASSLPGQLLDEQYF
-,-,17,TRBV7-8,TRBJ1-5,TGTGCCAGCAGCTTAATGGGATCCAGGAGTGGTAATCAGCCCCAGCATTTT,CASSLMGSRSGNQPQHF
-,TRBD1,16,TRBV6-1,TRBJ1-2,TGTGCCAGCAGTGATAGGAGTTCAGGGGGCCTCAATGGCTACACCTTC,CASSDRSSGGLNGYTF
-,TRBD2,15,TRBV5-1,TRBJ2-1,TGCGCCAGCAGCTCCGGGACTAGCGGGGGGGATGAGCAGTTCTTC,CASSSGTSGGDEQFF
-,-,15,TRBV5-1,TRBJ2-1,TGCGCCAGCAGCCTACAGGCCGGCTCCTACAATGAGCAGTTCTTC,CASSLQAGSYNEQFF
-,TRBD2,18,TRBV5-4,TRBJ2-1,TGTGCCAGCAGCACCCGGTCTGGGGGGGACTTTACCTACAATGAGCAGTTCTTC,CASSTRSGGDFTYNEQFF
few,-,14,TRBV4-1,TRBJ1-2,TGCGCCAGCAGCCAAGATAGAAGGGACTATGGCTACACCTTC,CASSQDRRDYGYTF
-,TRBD1,16,TRBV30,TRBJ2-6,TGTGCCTGGCCGGGACAGGAAAGCTCTGGGGCCAACGTCCTGACTTTC,CAWPGQESSGANVLTF
-,-,14,TRBV14,TRBJ2-3,TGTGCCAGCAGCCAAGATTTGACTACAGATACGCAGTATTTT,CASSQDLTTDTQYF
once,TRBD1,18,TRBV5-1,TRBJ1-1,TGCGCCAGCAGCTTAGCCCGGGACAGGGCCCCCCCCGACACTGAAGCTTTCTTT,CASSLARDRAPPDTEAFF
-,-,14,TRBV5-1,TRBJ1-1,TGCGCCAGCAGCTTGCTGGGGGTGGGGGCCGAAGCTTTCTTT,CASSLLGVGAEAFF
-,-,13,TRBV7-3,TRBJ2-5,TGTGCCAGCAGCCGTTTCAGCCAAGAGACCCAGTACTTC,CASSRFSQETQYF
-,TRBD1,16,TRBV18,TRBJ1-2,TGTGCCAGCTCACCACGCGCGGACAGGGGGCTCTATGGCTACACCTTC,CASSPRADRGLYGYTF